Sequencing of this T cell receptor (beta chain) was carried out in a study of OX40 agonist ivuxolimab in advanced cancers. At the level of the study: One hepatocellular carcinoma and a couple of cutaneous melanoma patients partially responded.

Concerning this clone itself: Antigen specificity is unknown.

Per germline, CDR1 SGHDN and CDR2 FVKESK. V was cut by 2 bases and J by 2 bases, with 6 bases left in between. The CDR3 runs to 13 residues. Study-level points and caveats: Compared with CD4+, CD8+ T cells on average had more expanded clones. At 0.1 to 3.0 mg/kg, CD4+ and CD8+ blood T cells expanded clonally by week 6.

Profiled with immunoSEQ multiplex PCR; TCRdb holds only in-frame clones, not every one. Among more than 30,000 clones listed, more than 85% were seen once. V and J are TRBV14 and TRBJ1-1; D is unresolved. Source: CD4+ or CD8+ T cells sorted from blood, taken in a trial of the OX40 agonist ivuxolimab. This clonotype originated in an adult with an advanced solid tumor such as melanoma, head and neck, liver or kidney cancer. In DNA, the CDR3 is TGTGCCAGCAGCCAAATGGTCAACACTGAAGCTTTCTTT. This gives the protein CASSQMVNTEAFF.